The 5 T cell receptor beta chains below were found in one sample sequenced in a study of blood T cell repertoires in COVID-19. Clones were sequenced by immunoSEQ multiplex PCR, and TCRdb holds only the in-frame ones, with some missing. The sample carries about 220,000 clones, roughly 85% recorded once. The sequenced material came from peripheral blood. Receptor source: a woman in her sixties or seventies with COVID-19, enrolled during active disease.

The gene calls are TRBV5-1 and TRBJ1-2; perhaps TRBD1 as D (5 bases). From germline, CDR1 is SGHRS and CDR2 YFSETQ. The CDR3 consists of 16 residues. Trimming removed 0 bases from V and 3 bases from J, with 15 bases in between. The CDR3 sequence: CASSLVRGNGDYGYTF. CDR3 sequence (DNA): TGCGCCAGCAGCTTGGTCCGGGGGAATGGAGACTATGGCTACACCTTC.

CDR3 nucleotide sequence: TGCAGTGCTAGTGCCCCGACAGGGGGCTTGTTTGGCTACACCTTC. This translates into CSASAPTGGLFGYTF. The rearrangement uses TRBV20-1 and TRBJ1-2, with TRBD1 matching over 10 bases. After removal of 3 bases from V and 7 bases from J, the junction contained 11 bases not matched to a gene. Per the germline V gene, CDR1 is DFQATT and CDR2 is SNEGSKA (reference sequence). There are 15 residues in the CDR3.

The gene calls are TRBV21-1 and TRBJ1-5. TRBV21-1 is designated a pseudogene. The CDR3 sequence is 19 residues long. This chain's CDR3 is CASSKVGQERRKGNQPQHF. The CDR3 DNA sequence: TGTGCCAGCAGCAAAGTCGGGCAGGAGAGGAGGAAAGGAAATCAGCCCCAGCATTTT.

This clone came up once. This chain links TRBV7-9 with TRBJ2-2; TRBD1 is a possible D gene (6 bases). This CDR3 spans 14 amino acids. The ends were cut back, 2 bases at V and 5 bases at J, with 9 bases in the middle. CDR1 SEHNR and CDR2 FQNEAQ come from the germline V gene (reference sequence). The CDR3 loop is CASSLSGETGELFF. The CDR3 coding sequence is TGTGCCAGCAGCTTATCAGGGGAAACCGGGGAGCTGTTTTTT. The complete variable domain, with remaining parts taken from reference TRBV7-9 and TRBJ2-2, reads DTGVSQNPRHKITKRGQNVTFRCDPISEHNRLYWYRQTLGQGPEFLTYFQNEAQLEKSRLLSDRFSAERPKGSFSTLEIQRTEQGDSAMYLCASSLSGETGELFFGEGSRLTVL.

The J gene is TRBJ1-1, the V gene TRBV3-1 (or the pseudogene TRBV3-2); D uncertain. The CDR3 is 15 residues long. The germline CDR1 and CDR2 sequences are LGHDT and YNNKEL (reference sequence). V lost 2 bases to trimming and J lost 4 bases, with 14 bases between them. In nucleotides, the CDR3 is TGTGCCAGCAGCCAATCGGAGCGGCATATCACTGAAGCTTTCTTT. Translating gives CASSQSERHITEAFF.